The present T cell receptor beta chain was sequenced within a study of shared clonotypes between healthy human individuals. Concerning this clone: Its specificity is not known.

Original processing notes: Quality scores were absent from the junction-only immunoSEQ sequences, so filtering differed. Sequencing was performed with immunoSEQ multiplex PCR; in TCRdb, only in-frame clones are kept and a portion is missing. That table gives V, J and clone size, and the DNA gave D and trimming. The repertoire includes under 1,100,000 clones, 70% to 80% of them detected once, and about 1.5% sits in the top ten. The J segment lost 5 bases and the V segment lost 6 bases, leaving 12 bases of the junction unmatched. The CDR3 runs to 15 residues. CDR1 and CDR2 (germline): MNHNS, SASEGT. Study results and limitations: Rarefaction analysis demonstrated incomplete sorted-subset sequencing notwithstanding large depth. Clonotypes which were not shared had lower generation probabilities than clonotypes that all four donors shared. Owing to a small donor count, the genetic and exposure-history diversity represented was limited.

The sequenced material came from memory CD4+ T cells sorted from blood. The sample's subset: CD45RA-negative fraction. The clonotype comes from a man between 18 and 35 years old in good health. This chain links TRBV6-1 with TRBJ2-5, with 7 bases matching TRBD2. For the CDR3, the DNA is TGTGCCAGCAGCCGGGGGAGGGATGACCGTGAGACCCAGTACTTC. Its translation is CASSRGRDDRETQYF.